This TCR beta chain stems from a study of OX40 agonist ivuxolimab in advanced cancers. In the study overall: Six ivuxolimab dose levels, 0.01 to 10 mg/kg, were given intravenously every 2 weeks. Study results and limitations: People who partly responded at 0.1-3.0 mg/kg had some of the least clonal expansion seen.

Patients had blood sampled at baseline and again on cycle 4 day 1 and cycle 7 day 1. The method was immunoSEQ multiplex PCR; TCRdb's version includes in-frame clones alone and lacks a portion of them. In the table there are 60,000 to 85,000 clones, about 90% of which are singletons. This CDR3 has 14 residues. Trimming took 4 bases from V and 8 from J, leaving 16 bases between them. Looked up from germline, CDR1 is SGHDT and CDR2 is YYEEEE. Comment on this clone: What it recognizes is unknown.

The sequencing used CD4+ or CD8+ T cells sorted from blood, collected in a trial of the OX40 agonist ivuxolimab. This chain links TRBV5-6 with TRBJ2-1; D remains ambiguous. This sequence was found in an adult with an advanced solid tumor such as melanoma, head and neck, liver or kidney cancer. For the CDR3, the DNA is TGTGCCAGCAGCCTCCTAGGTATTAGGGATGAGCAGTTCTTC. Its translation: CASSLLGIRDEQFF.